Described below is a single TCR beta chain sequence and its context. The antigen remains undetermined. This entry is derived from a study of blood T cells in healthy people across ages. Germline values: CDR1 SGHRS, CDR2 YFSETQ. V was clipped by 4 bases and J by 6 bases, with 16 bases between them. The CDR3 loop spans 14 amino acids. Then a second PCR, running about 6 to 12 cycles, was carried out with a sample-barcoded 5' primer and a J-beta primer mix. TCRdb independently ran MiXCR on the 5' RACE reads; one entry per CDR3 protein. This sample has approximately 600,000 distinct CDR3 sequences, with roughly 50% found just once. Study-level results: Observed TCR beta diversity showed a strong correlation with the percentage of naive T cells as measured by flow cytometry. Diversity estimated from one million T cells was considered an underestimate.

The sample was blood. The TCR sequence derives from a man in his 60s in good health. The J gene is TRBJ1-2, the V gene TRBV5-1; a weak D match, TRBD1 (6 bases). CDR3 sequence reads: CASSPEGGSDGYTF. CDR3 DNA: TGCGCCAGCAGCCCGGAGGGGGGAAGTGATGGCTACACCTTC.